The entry below describes one TCR beta chain. Its cognate antigen is unknown. The authors prepared UMI-labeled TRB cDNA libraries by 5' RACE. TCRdb reanalyzed the 5' RACE reads, giving one entry per CDR3 protein sequence and no DNA. Found here are 100,000 to 150,000 distinct CDR3 sequences; the top ten clones hold under 0.75%. This record comes from a study of CXCR3-negative and CXCR3-positive naive CD8 T cells. Broader study findings: Naive cells that were CXCR3-positive had more hydrophobic TRB CDR3s (compared with CXCR3-negative naive cells). Naive cells, whether CXCR3-negative or CXCR3-positive, had similar TRBV-TRBJ usage, while memory cells differed.

The CDR3 has 14 amino acids. Germline values: CDR1 GTSNPN, CDR2 SVGIG (reference sequence). This rearrangement joins TRBV30 to TRBJ1-2; TCRdb outputs TRBD1, but without DNA this stays unchecked. Sequencing used naive CXCR3+ CD8+ T cells from blood. Subset: CD45RO-CCR7+CD27+CD95- naive CD8+ T cells expressing CXCR3 (TNR3+). This TCR came from a human donor in good health. Some clones in this sample may be carry-over from other donors' samples. CDR3 sequence: CASDLDRGPSRYTF.